In this sample, the clone carrying this T cell receptor beta chain turned up many times. The target antigen is unknown. This record comes from a study of T cells in Graves' hyperthyroidism and ophthalmopathy. Study-level results: Blood held most thyroid clonotypes expanded above 0.001 frequency.

CDR1 is SGHAT and CDR2 is FQNNGV in the germline V gene. The CDR3 covers 17 residues. The ends lost 3 bases at V and 5 bases at J; junction bases unmatched: 5. The diagnostic basis comprised clinical symptoms, serum thyroxine and TRAb, thyroid ultrasound and orbital computed tomography. The blood specimen was taken at initial hyperthyroidism diagnosis, before any ophthalmopathy symptoms. There were TCR beta CDR3 regions amplified from RNA transcripts. With the HTBI primer set, the TCR CDR3 went through a first round of RT-PCR. TCRdb re-called the multiplex PCR reads through MiXCR, storing one row per CDR3 protein. The table lists 250,000 or so distinct CDR3 sequences, nearly 15% of them singletons.

The chain uses TRBV11-2 and TRBJ2-2; 14 nucleotides match TRBD2. The specimen was blood. The receptor's source is a woman between 50 and 59 years old with Graves' hyperthyroidism that later progressed to Graves' ophthalmopathy. The CDR3 region has the DNA TGTGCCAGCAGCTTCGGACTAGCGGGAGGAAGGACCGGGGAGCTGTTTTTT. It encodes CASSFGLAGGRTGELFF. Looking up the rest from reference TRBV11-2 and TRBJ2-2 gives the full variable domain: EAGVAQSPRYKIIEKRQSVAFWCNPISGHATLYWYQQILGQGPKLLIQFQNNGVVDDSQLPKDRFSAERLKGVDSTLKIQPAKLEDSAVYLCASSFGLAGGRTGELFFGEGSRLTVL.